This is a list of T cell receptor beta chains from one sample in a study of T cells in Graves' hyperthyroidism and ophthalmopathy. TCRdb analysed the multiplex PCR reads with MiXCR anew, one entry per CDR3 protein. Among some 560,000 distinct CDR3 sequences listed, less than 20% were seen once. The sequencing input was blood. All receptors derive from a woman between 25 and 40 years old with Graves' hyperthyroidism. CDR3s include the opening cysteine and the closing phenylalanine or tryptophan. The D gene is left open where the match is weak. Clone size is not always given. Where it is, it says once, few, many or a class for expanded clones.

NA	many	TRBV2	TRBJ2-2	CASRGRESMNTGELFF	TGTGCCAGCAGGGGGCGGGAATCCATGAACACCGGGGAGCTGTTTTTT
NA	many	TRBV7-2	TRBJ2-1	CASSLDETATYNEQFF	TGTGCCAGCAGCTTAGACGAGACAGCGACCTACAATGAGCAGTTCTTC
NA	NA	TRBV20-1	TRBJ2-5	CSASTTKETQYF	TGCAGTGCATCGACTACCAAAGAGACCCAGTACTTC
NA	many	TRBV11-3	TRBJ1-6	CASSLGSPASPLHF	TGTGCCAGCAGCTTAGGCAGCCCGGCTTCACCCCTCCACTTT
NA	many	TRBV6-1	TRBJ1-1	CASSEGGLMNTEAFF	TGTGCCAGCAGTGAGGGGGGACTTATGAACACTGAAGCTTTCTTT
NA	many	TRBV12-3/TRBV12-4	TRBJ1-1	CASSLPGWDTEAFF	TGTGCCAGCAGTTTACCTGGGTGGGACACTGAAGCTTTCTTT
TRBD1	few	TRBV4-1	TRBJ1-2	CASSQDQRQGVDGYTF	TGCGCCAGCAGCCAAGATCAGAGACAGGGGGTAGATGGCTACACCTTC
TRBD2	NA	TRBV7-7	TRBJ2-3	CASSLLSGRGDTQYF	TGTGCCAGCAGCTTACTCAGCGGGAGAGGGGATACGCAGTATTTT
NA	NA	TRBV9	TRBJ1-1	CASSVGIGDFLAASEAFF	TGTGCCAGCAGCGTAGGGATAGGGGACTTCTTAGCGGCCTCTGAAGCTTTCTTT
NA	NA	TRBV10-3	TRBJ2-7	CATGDYEQYF	TGTGCCACCGGGGACTACGAGCAGTACTTC
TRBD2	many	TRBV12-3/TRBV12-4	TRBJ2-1	CASTHLAGVDEQFF	TGTGCCAGCACCCATCTAGCGGGAGTAGATGAGCAGTTCTTC
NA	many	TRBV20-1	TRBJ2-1	CSAKHLVGGWEGEQFF	TGCAGTGCGAAACATCTGGTCGGGGGTTGGGAAGGCGAGCAGTTCTTC
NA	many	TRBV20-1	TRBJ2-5	CSASLQVGKTQYF	TGCAGTGCTAGCCTACAGGTTGGGAAGACCCAGTACTTC
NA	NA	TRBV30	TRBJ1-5	CAWRDPSPGRQPQHF	TGTGCCTGGAGGGACCCGTCGCCGGGTAGGCAGCCCCAGCATTTT
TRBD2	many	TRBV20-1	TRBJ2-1	CSARAGRPYNEQFF	TGCAGTGCTAGGGCCGGGAGGCCATACAATGAGCAGTTCTTC
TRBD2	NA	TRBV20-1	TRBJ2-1	CSVPRGWGYNEQFF	TGCAGCGTGCCGCGGGGGTGGGGGTACAATGAGCAGTTCTTC
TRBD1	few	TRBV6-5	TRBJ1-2	CASSYSTGGHGYTF	TGTGCCAGCAGTTACTCAACAGGGGGTCATGGCTACACCTTC
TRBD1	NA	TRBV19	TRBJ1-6	CASRTATGGSYNSPLHF	TGTGCCAGTAGAACAGCGACAGGGGGCTCCTATAATTCACCCCTCCACTTT
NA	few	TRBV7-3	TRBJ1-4	CASSGGPTTNEKLFF	TGTGCCAGTAGCGGGGGGCCAACAACTAATGAAAAACTGTTTTTT
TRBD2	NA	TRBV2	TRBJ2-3	CAGLGTSGRESDTQYF	TGTGCCGGCCTCGGGACTAGCGGGAGGGAGTCAGATACGCAGTATTTT
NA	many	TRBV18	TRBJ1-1	CASDGGTEAFF	TGTGCCAGCGACGGGGGAACTGAAGCTTTCTTT
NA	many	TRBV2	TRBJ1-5	CASSELGWGNSNQPQHF	TGTGCCAGCAGTGAACTAGGTTGGGGTAATAGCAATCAGCCCCAGCATTTT
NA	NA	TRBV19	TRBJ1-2	CASSLRDTTNYGYTF	TGTGCCAGTAGCCTCCGGGACACAACTAACTATGGCTACACCTTC
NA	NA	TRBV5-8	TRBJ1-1	CASSLPGPGAALPLTEAFF	TGTGCCAGCAGCTTACCTGGGCCAGGGGCCGCCCTGCCCCTAACTGAAGCTTTCTTT
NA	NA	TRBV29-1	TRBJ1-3	CSVETDGNTIYF	TGCAGCGTTGAGACAGACGGAAACACCATATATTTT
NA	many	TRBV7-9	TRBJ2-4	CASSPNPGELAKNIQYF	TGTGCCAGCAGCCCTAACCCAGGGGAGCTAGCCAAAAACATTCAGTACTTC
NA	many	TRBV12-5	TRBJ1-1	CASGSAVGGAVTEAFF	TGTGCTAGTGGTTCGGCTGTAGGCGGGGCTGTTACTGAAGCTTTCTTT
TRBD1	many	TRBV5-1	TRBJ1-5	CASSLGTDHNQPQHF	TGCGCCAGCAGCCTCGGGACAGACCATAATCAGCCCCAGCATTTT